Shown below are 14 T cell receptor beta chains from a single sample sequenced in a study of blood T cell repertoires in COVID-19. Some clones are missing from TCRdb's copy, which holds only in-frame ones; the method was immunoSEQ multiplex PCR. Of some 110,000 clones listed, 75% to 90% were seen once; the top ten hold approximately 0.76%. Sequencing was done on a sample of peripheral blood. Every receptor here comes from a woman aged 65 to 85 with acute or convalescent COVID-19.

The chain recombines TRBV5-1 with TRBJ1-1, with TRBD1 as a possible D gene (5 bases). This CDR3 is built from 14 residues. V shed 0 bases and J shed 3 bases, with 9 bases lying between them. Germline loops: CDR1 SGHRS, CDR2 YFSETQ. The CDR3 bases are TGCGCCAGCAGCTTGGTCGGGGGGGACACTGAAGCTTTCTTT. Its translation is CASSLVGGDTEAFF.

The gene calls are TRBV30 and TRBJ1-1; the match to TRBD1 covers 7 bases. Germline loops: CDR1 GTSNPN, CDR2 SVGIG (reference sequence). The CDR3 contains 12 residues. Trimming removed 3 bases from V and 11 bases from J; junction bases left unmatched: 9. The CDR3 here is CAWREADRPAFF. The CDR3 nucleotides read TGTGCCTGGAGGGAGGCGGACAGGCCCGCTTTCTTT.

This clone was seen only a few times. J is TRBJ1-1 and V is TRBV29-1, with D unclear. V was shortened by 7 bases and J by 2 bases, with 11 bases between the two germline ends. Germline values: CDR1 SQVTM, CDR2 ANQGSEA. There are 12 residues in the CDR3. In nucleotides, the CDR3 is TGCAGCGGCTACAGTTTTAACACTGAAGCTTTCTTT. As protein: CSGYSFNTEAFF.

This clone was found once. The chain uses TRBV15 and TRBJ2-5, with 9 bases that match TRBD2. Germline V gene sequence: CDR1 LNHNV, CDR2 YYDKDF (reference sequence). CDR3 size: 14 residues. V was clipped by 4 bases and J by 6 bases; unmatched bases: 6. Written as DNA, the CDR3 is TGTGCCACCAGCACGTATAGCGGGAGTAAGACCCAGTACTTC. It yields the protein CATSTYSGSKTQYF.

The chain recombines TRBV19 with TRBJ1-1; D may be TRBD1 (6 bases). The ends were cut back, 4 bases at V and 7 bases at J, with 13 bases in the middle. From germline, CDR1 is LNHDA and CDR2 SQIVND (reference sequence). The CDR3 covers 13 residues. CDR3 amino acids: CASSTEGVGEAFF. The CDR3 region has the DNA TGTGCCAGTAGTACTGAGGGGGTTGGTGAAGCTTTCTTT. Drawing the rest from reference TRBV19 and TRBJ1-1, the complete variable domain is DGGITQSPKYLFRKEGQNVTLSCEQNLNHDAMYWYRQDPGQGLRLIYYSQIVNDFQKGDIAEGYSVSREKKESFPLTVTSAQKNPTAFYLCASSTEGVGEAFFGQGTRLTVV.

The chain joins TRBV28 to TRBJ1-4; 7 bases are shared with TRBD1. The CDR3 runs 15 residues. The ends lost 2 bases at V and 8 bases at J; junction bases unmatched: 8. Looked up from germline, CDR1 is MDHEN and CDR2 is SYDVKM. As DNA, the CDR3 is TGTGCCAGCAGTTTACGAGGGGGCGGTTTGGAAAAACTGTTTTTT. As protein: CASSLRGGGLEKLFF.

Worth noting for this clone: The junction departs from germline at one end; a sequencing error may be responsible. The rearrangement uses TRBV9 and TRBJ2-7; 8 bases are shared with TRBD1. Germline V gives CDR1 SGDLS, CDR2 YYNGEE. The length of the CDR3 is 14 residues. As DNA, the CDR3 is TGTGCCAGCACGAAAGGACAGGGCTCCAACGAGCAGTACTTC. Translation gives CASTKGQGSNEQYF.

The chain has TRBV5-1 and TRBJ2-3; TRBD1 matches at 7 bases. The CDR3 contains 16 residues. From germline, CDR1 is SGHRS and CDR2 YFSETQ. V lost 0 bases and J lost 0; bases outside the gene matches: 4. The CDR3 DNA follows: TGCGCCAGCAGCTTGGTTGGGACAGATAGCACAGATACGCAGTATTTT. This gives the protein CASSLVGTDSTDTQYF.

This chain uses TRBV6-2 or TRBV6-3 with TRBJ1-5; D remains ambiguous. The ends were cut back, 6 bases at V and 2 bases at J, with 14 bases in the middle. The germline V gene has CDR1 MNHEY and CDR2 SVGEGT. The CDR3 totals 15 residues. CDR3 loop: CASSPYGGGNQPQHF. The CDR3 coding sequence is TGTGCCAGCAGCCCCTACGGTGGAGGCAATCAGCCCCAGCATTTT.

The rearrangement uses TRBV19 and TRBJ1-2; a possible D gene is TRBD1 (5 bases). Trimming took off 4 bases at V and 8 bases at J, with 17 bases between the two ends. This CDR3 has 14 residues. Germline CDR1 is LNHDA and CDR2 is SQIVND (reference sequence). CDR3 loop: CASSNLDSVAGYTF. DNA for the CDR3: TGTGCCAGTAGTAACCTAGACAGCGTGGCGGGCTACACCTTC.

This clone was seen once. The chain couples TRBV7-3 to TRBJ2-2, with D perhaps TRBD2 (6 bases). Germline-derived CDR1 and CDR2 are SGHTA and FQGTGA. V lost 4 bases to trimming and J lost 7 bases, with 10 bases between them. The CDR3 is made up of 13 amino acids. Here the CDR3 DNA reads TGTGCCAGCAGCTCCACTAGCAGCGGGGAGCTGTTTTTT. As protein: CASSSTSSGELFF.

The chain joins TRBV7-8 to TRBJ2-1, with 8 bases fitting TRBD1. With 2 bases clipped from V and 10 bases from J, the junction kept 1 base outside the gene matches. CDR1 and CDR2 from the germline V gene are SGHVS and FQNEAQ. The CDR3 length is 12 residues. CDR3 DNA: TGTGCCAGCAGCTTAACAGGGGGGGAGCAGTTCTTC. This sequence encodes CASSLTGGEQFF.

V gene TRBV27 combines with J gene TRBJ2-1; D call uncertain. Trimming took off 1 base at V and 6 bases at J, with 7 bases between the two ends. CDR1 and CDR2 from the germline V gene are MNHEY and SMNVEV (reference sequence). There are 13 residues in the CDR3. The CDR3 is CASSLFGSNEQFF. The CDR3 nucleotides read TGTGCCAGCAGTTTATTCGGTAGCAATGAGCAGTTCTTC.

V gene TRBV15 combines with J gene TRBJ1-1; TRBD1 matches at 9 bases. The CDR3 is 15 residues long. After removal of 3 bases from V and 1 base from J, the junction contained 3 bases not matched to a gene. From germline, CDR1 is LNHNV and CDR2 YYDKDF (reference sequence). The CDR3 nucleotides read TGTGCCACCAGCAGGGAGGACAGGGGGAACACTGAAGCTTTCTTT. Translated: CATSREDRGNTEAFF.